Below, one T cell receptor (beta chain) is given with its context. This sample was taken from a study of shared clonotypes between healthy human individuals. Generated by immunoSEQ multiplex PCR, the TCRdb table keeps only in-frame clones and is missing some. Found here are a few million clones, over 85% of them singletons; the top ten hold under 0.45%. The V gene lost 4 bases and the J gene lost 5 bases, with 17 bases spanning the gap. The CDR3 runs 15 residues. Germline values: CDR1 MDHEN, CDR2 SYDVKM. The chain carries TRBV28 and TRBJ1-2, with D tentatively TRBD1 (6 bases). Input material: naive CD4+ T cells from PBMCs. Regarding subset: CD45RA+ positively selected. The receptor was derived from a young man in good health. Some clones in this sample may be carry-over from other donors' samples. The CDR3 loop is CASSSLRHRVYGYTF. The CDR3 DNA sequence: TGTGCCAGCAGTTCCCTCCGACACAGGGTTTATGGCTACACCTTC.